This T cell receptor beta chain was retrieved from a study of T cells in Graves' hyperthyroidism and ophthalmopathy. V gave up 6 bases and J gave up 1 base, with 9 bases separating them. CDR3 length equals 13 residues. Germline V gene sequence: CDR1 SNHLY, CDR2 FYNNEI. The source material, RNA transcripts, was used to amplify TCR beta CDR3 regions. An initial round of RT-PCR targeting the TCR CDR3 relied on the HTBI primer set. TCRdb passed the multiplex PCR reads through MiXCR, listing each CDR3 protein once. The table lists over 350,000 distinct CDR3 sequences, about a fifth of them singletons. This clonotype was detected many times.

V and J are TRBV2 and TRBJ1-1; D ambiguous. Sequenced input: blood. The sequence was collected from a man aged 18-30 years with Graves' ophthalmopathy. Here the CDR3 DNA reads TGTGCCAGCAGCCCGGACTGGAACACTGAAGCTTTCTTT. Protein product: CASSPDWNTEAFF.